The rows below give T cell receptor beta chains drawn from one sample of a study of blood T cell repertoires in COVID-19. Method: immunoSEQ multiplex PCR; TCRdb's copy keeps in-frame clones and lacks some. The sample lists about 240,000 clones, around 82% occurring once. The sequenced material came from peripheral blood. The receptors were sampled from a woman aged 65 to 85 with acute or convalescent COVID-19. Each CDR3 is given with its conserved first and last residue. The D gene is left open where the match is weak. Only part of the rows carry a size: once, few, many, or a class if the clone is expanded.

clone_size,v_call,j_call,d_call,cdr3_aa,cdr3_nt
NA,TRBV4-1,TRBJ2-7,NA,CASSSSPSATYEQYF,TGCGCCAGCAGTTCATCGCCTAGCGCTACCTACGAGCAGTACTTC
NA,TRBV10-1,TRBJ1-1,NA,CASSDFAGAAEAFF,TGCGCCAGCAGTGACTTCGCGGGGGCGGCTGAAGCTTTCTTT
NA,TRBV7-9,TRBJ2-6,NA,CASSYRTRFRSGANVLTF,TGTGCCAGCAGCTACCGGACACGATTCCGCTCTGGGGCCAACGTCCTGACTTTC
NA,TRBV5-1,TRBJ2-7,NA,CASRTQGSSYEQYF,TGCGCCAGCCGCACTCAGGGGAGCTCCTACGAGCAGTACTTC
once,TRBV6-5,TRBJ1-1,NA,CASSTQEGNTEAFF,TGTGCCAGCAGTACCCAGGAAGGCAACACTGAAGCTTTCTTT
NA,TRBV4-1,TRBJ1-1,TRBD1,CASSHLDRGRAEAFF,TGCGCCAGCAGCCATCTCGACAGGGGGCGCGCTGAAGCTTTCTTT
NA,TRBV3-1/TRBV3-2,TRBJ1-1,NA,CACLRTEAFF,TGTGCCTGCCTTAGAACTGAAGCTTTCTTT
few,TRBV2,TRBJ2-7,NA,CASSGQVPYEQYF,TGTGCCAGCAGTGGACAGGTCCCCTACGAGCAGTACTTC
NA,TRBV2,TRBJ1-6,NA,CASIDGSSYNSPLHF,TGTGCCAGCATAGACGGGAGCTCCTATAATTCACCCCTCCACTTT
NA,TRBV7-2,TRBJ2-5,NA,CASSLEDKKTQYF,TGTGCCAGCAGCTTAGAGGACAAAAAGACCCAGTACTTC
once,TRBV29-1,TRBJ2-7,NA,CSVGDSGGAIYEQYF,TGCAGCGTTGGGGATTCGGGTGGGGCCATCTACGAGCAGTACTTC
once,TRBV6-5,TRBJ1-4,TRBD1,CASIRTGFEKLFF,TGTGCCAGCATTAGGACAGGGTTCGAAAAACTGTTTTTT
NA,TRBV7-2,TRBJ1-2,TRBD1,CASSPPGQVWGYTF,TGTGCCAGCAGCCCGCCGGGACAGGTGTGGGGCTACACCTTC
few,TRBV11-2,TRBJ1-1,TRBD1,CASSVNPGGWGMNTEAFF,TGTGCCAGCAGCGTAAACCCAGGGGGCTGGGGCATGAACACTGAAGCTTTCTTT
NA,TRBV4-3,TRBJ1-1,NA,CASSDTKGGPGAFF,TGCGCCAGCAGCGACACGAAGGGGGGGCCAGGGGCTTTCTTT
once,TRBV11-2,TRBJ1-1,TRBD1,CASRSWDRNTEAFF,TGTGCCAGCAGGTCGTGGGACAGGAACACTGAAGCTTTCTTT
few,TRBV12-5,TRBJ1-2,NA,CASGPRFLGGYTF,TGTGCTAGTGGTCCCCGGTTCCTGGGCGGCTACACCTTC
NA,TRBV6-4,TRBJ1-1,NA,CASSVEYGTEAFF,TGTGCCAGCAGTGTTGAATACGGGACTGAAGCTTTCTTT
NA,TRBV6-1,TRBJ1-4,NA,CASSESRVLSTNEKLFF,TGTGCCAGCAGTGAAAGCAGGGTTCTCTCAACTAATGAAAAACTGTTTTTT
NA,TRBV7-2,TRBJ2-7,TRBD1,CASSQGDRGFYEQYF,TGTGCCAGCAGCCAAGGGGACAGGGGATTCTACGAGCAGTACTTC
NA,TRBV7-2,TRBJ1-2,TRBD1,CASSFNRGNYGYTF,TGTGCCAGCAGCTTTAACAGGGGAAACTATGGCTACACCTTC
NA,TRBV4-3,TRBJ1-4,NA,CASSQDPDLDLLFF,TGCGCCAGCAGCCAAGATCCAGATCTTGATTTGTTGTTTTTT
NA,TRBV5-4,TRBJ1-4,TRBD1,CASSSRDRGREKLFF,TGTGCCAGCAGCTCCCGGGACAGGGGACGTGAAAAACTGTTTTTT
NA,TRBV7-9,TRBJ2-7,TRBD1,CASSLGQGASEQYF,TGTGCCAGCAGCTTAGGGCAGGGGGCCAGCGAGCAGTACTTC
NA,TRBV7-2,TRBJ2-1,NA,CASSLVGALNNEQFF,TGTGCCAGCAGCTTAGTTGGGGCGTTGAACAATGAGCAGTTCTTC
once,TRBV7-7,TRBJ2-7,NA,CASSLARGHEQYF,TGTGCTAGCAGCTTAGCCAGGGGCCACGAGCAGTACTTC
once,TRBV12-3/TRBV12-4,TRBJ2-7,NA,CASSPSTYEQYF,TGTGCCAGCAGTCCTAGTACCTACGAGCAGTACTTC
NA,TRBV11-3,TRBJ1-2,NA,CASSHPGGYGYTF,TGTGCCAGCAGCCACCCCGGTGGCTATGGCTACACCTTC
few,TRBV6-1,TRBJ2-1,TRBD2,CASSEEFTGGSRNEQFF,TGTGCCAGCAGTGAAGAATTTACGGGGGGGTCCCGTAATGAGCAGTTCTTC
few,TRBV4-3,TRBJ1-5,NA,CASSINTDQPQHF,TGCGCCAGCAGTATAAATACTGATCAGCCCCAGCATTTT
NA,TRBV5-1,TRBJ1-2,TRBD1,CASSSQGGANYGYTF,TGCGCCAGCAGCTCACAGGGGGGAGCTAACTATGGCTACACCTTC
few,TRBV27,TRBJ1-1,NA,CASKPRTDNTEAFF,TGTGCCAGCAAACCCCGGACAGACAACACTGAAGCTTTCTTT
NA,TRBV3-1/TRBV3-2,TRBJ2-7,NA,CASSLTQTYEQYF,TGTGCCAGCAGCCTGACACAAACCTACGAGCAGTACTTC
NA,TRBV5-1,TRBJ2-2,NA,CASSFGRDSRGGELFF,TGCGCCAGCAGCTTCGGACGGGACTCTCGGGGCGGGGAGCTGTTTTTT
NA,TRBV9,TRBJ1-1,NA,CASSVGLGGYTEAFF,TGTGCCAGCAGCGTAGGCCTCGGAGGGTACACTGAAGCTTTCTTT
few,TRBV18,TRBJ1-1,TRBD1,CASSPETGMNTEAFF,TGTGCCAGCTCACCAGAGACAGGGATGAACACTGAAGCTTTCTTT
once,TRBV4-1,TRBJ2-5,TRBD2,CASSQGTTPQETQYF,TGCGCCAGCAGCCAGGGGACTACCCCTCAAGAGACCCAGTACTTC
NA,TRBV4-1,TRBJ1-2,NA,CASSQDPGVSYGYTF,TGCGCCAGCAGCCAAGATCCAGGGGTGAGCTATGGCTACACCTTC
NA,TRBV6-5,TRBJ2-1,NA,CASTFWENEQFF,TGTGCCAGCACATTTTGGGAGAATGAGCAGTTCTTC
NA,TRBV4-1,TRBJ2-3,TRBD2,CASSQEMGGLGWSDTQYF,TGCGCCAGCAGCCAAGAAATGGGAGGACTAGGATGGTCAGATACGCAGTATTTT
few,TRBV5-1,TRBJ1-2,NA,CASSGQTTYGYTF,TGCGCCAGCAGCGGGCAGACCACCTATGGCTACACCTTC
NA,TRBV4-2,TRBJ1-2,TRBD1,CASSMDRANYGYTF,TGTGCCAGCAGCATGGACAGGGCCAACTATGGCTACACCTTC
NA,TRBV29-1,TRBJ2-2,NA,CSVDRGNTGELFF,TGCAGCGTTGACCGGGGGAACACCGGGGAGCTGTTTTTT
NA,TRBV6-5,TRBJ2-7,NA,CASRGQGGGYEQYF,TGTGCCAGCAGAGGGCAGGGGGGTGGTTACGAGCAGTACTTC
NA,TRBV6-5,TRBJ2-7,NA,CASSSPRSYEQYF,TGTGCCAGCAGTTCCCCACGGTCCTACGAGCAGTACTTC
NA,TRBV7-9,TRBJ2-7,TRBD1,CASSLASGTGGAEQYF,TGTGCCAGCAGCTTAGCGTCCGGGACAGGGGGGGCCGAGCAGTACTTC
NA,TRBV10-2,TRBJ2-7,NA,CASSDRQGKTTYEQYF,TGCGCCAGCAGTGATCGGCAGGGTAAAACTACCTACGAGCAGTACTTC
NA,TRBV7-2,TRBJ1-1,NA,CASSLVQGVNTEAFF,TGTGCCAGCAGCTTAGTGCAGGGCGTGAACACTGAAGCTTTCTTT
NA,TRBV7-2,TRBJ1-1,TRBD1,CASRRPGQGGTEAFF,TGTGCCAGCAGACGTCCCGGACAGGGCGGCACTGAAGCTTTCTTT